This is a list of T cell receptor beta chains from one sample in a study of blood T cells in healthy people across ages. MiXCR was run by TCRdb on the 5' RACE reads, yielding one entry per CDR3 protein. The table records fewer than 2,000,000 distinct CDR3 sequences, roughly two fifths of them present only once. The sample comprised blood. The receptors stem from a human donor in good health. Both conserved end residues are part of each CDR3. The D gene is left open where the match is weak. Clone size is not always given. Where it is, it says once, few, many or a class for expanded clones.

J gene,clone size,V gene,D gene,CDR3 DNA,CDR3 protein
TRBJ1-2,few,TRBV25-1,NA,TGTGCCAGCAGTGAATATGGGGGAATTAAAGGCTACACCTTC,CASSEYGGIKGYTF
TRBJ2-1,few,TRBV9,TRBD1,TGTGCCAGCAGCGTAGGAGGGCGGGACAGGAGCTCCTACAATGAGCAGTTCTTC,CASSVGGRDRSSYNEQFF
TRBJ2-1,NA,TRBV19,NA,TGTGCCAGTAGCAGGGAAATCGGGCGCCATGAGCAGTTCTTC,CASSREIGRHEQFF
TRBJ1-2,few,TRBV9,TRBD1,TGTGCCAGCAGCACCCGGGACAGCGTGTATGGCTACACCTTC,CASSTRDSVYGYTF
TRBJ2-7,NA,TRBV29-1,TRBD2,TGCAGCCCCCTGGATACTAGCGAAGAAGAGCAGTACTTC,CSPLDTSEEEQYF
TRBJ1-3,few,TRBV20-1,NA,TGCAGTGCTACCAAGATGATCCCTGGAAACACCATATATTTT,CSATKMIPGNTIYF
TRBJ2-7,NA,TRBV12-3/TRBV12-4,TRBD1,TGTGCCAGCACCTTTGGACCGGGACAGTATTACGAGCAGTACTTC,CASTFGPGQYYEQYF
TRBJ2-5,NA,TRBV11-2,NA,TGTGCCAGCAGTCTCTCAGGGTGGACTACCCAAGAGACCCAGTACTTC,CASSLSGWTTQETQYF
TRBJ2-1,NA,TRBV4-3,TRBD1,TGCGCCAGCAGCCACGGACAGGGCCTCAATGAGCAGTTCTTC,CASSHGQGLNEQFF
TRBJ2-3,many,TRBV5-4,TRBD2,TGTGCCAGCAGCTTGAGACTAGCGGACACAGATACGCAGTATTTT,CASSLRLADTDTQYF
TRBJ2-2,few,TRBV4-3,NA,TGCGCCAGCAGCCAAGTACAGCGGGGGGAGCTGTTTTTT,CASSQVQRGELFF
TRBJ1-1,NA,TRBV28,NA,TGTGCCAGCAGTGATGGACGGATTCTGTACACTGAAGCTTTCTTT,CASSDGRILYTEAFF
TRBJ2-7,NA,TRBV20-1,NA,TGCAGTGCTAAACAGGGACCAACCTACGAGCAGTACTTC,CSAKQGPTYEQYF
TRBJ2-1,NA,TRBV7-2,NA,TGTGCCAGCAGCTTAGCGCGGAGGTCTGAGCAGTTCTTC,CASSLARRSEQFF
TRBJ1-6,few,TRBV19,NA,TGTGCCAGTAGGAACCCAACCAATTCACCCCTCCACTTT,CASRNPTNSPLHF
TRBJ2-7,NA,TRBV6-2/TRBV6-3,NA,TGTGCCAGCGGGGGATTCTACGAGCAGTACTTC,CASGGFYEQYF
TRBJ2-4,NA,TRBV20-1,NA,TGCAGTGCCAACTCCGGGACATACGGCAATGAGCAGTACTTC,CSANSGTYGNEQYF
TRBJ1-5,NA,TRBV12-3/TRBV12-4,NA,TGTGCTAGCAGTCATGGACGGGCAAATAGCAATCAGCCCCAGCATTTT,CASSHGRANSNQPQHF
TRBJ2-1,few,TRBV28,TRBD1,TGTGCCAGCAGGGGACAGGGGGCGCTTAATGAGCAGTTCTTC,CASRGQGALNEQFF
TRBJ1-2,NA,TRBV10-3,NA,TGTGCCATCAGTGACCTATATGGCTACACCTTC,CAISDLYGYTF
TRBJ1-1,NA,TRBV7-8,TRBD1,TGTGCCAGCGGCTTCTTGACAGGGCCGGCTGAAGCTTTCTTT,CASGFLTGPAEAFF
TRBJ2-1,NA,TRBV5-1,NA,TGCGCCAGCAGCTTGGATCCGGAGGGTGAGCAGTTCTTC,CASSLDPEGEQFF
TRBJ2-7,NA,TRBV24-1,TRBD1,TGTGCCACCAGCCGACAGGGGGGGAGCGAGCAGTACTTC,CATSRQGGSEQYF
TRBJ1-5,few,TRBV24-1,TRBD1,TGTGCCACCAGTGACGGACAGGGAGTGGCTCAGCCCCAGCATTTT,CATSDGQGVAQPQHF
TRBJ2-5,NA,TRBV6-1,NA,TGTGCCAGCAGTGGAGGGGCGTTCGGTTTCGGGGAGACCCAGTACTTC,CASSGGAFGFGETQYF
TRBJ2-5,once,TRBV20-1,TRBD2,TGCAGTGCGGGGCGAACTAGCGGGGGGGAGACCCAGTACTTC,CSAGRTSGGETQYF
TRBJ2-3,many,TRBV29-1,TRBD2,TGCAGCGTCGATACCCGTGGAACTAGCGGGTCAGATACGCAGTATTTT,CSVDTRGTSGSDTQYF
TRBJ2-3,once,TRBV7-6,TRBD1,TGTGCCAGCAGCTTAGCCGGGGACAGGGGGTCCCCAGATACGCAGTATTTT,CASSLAGDRGSPDTQYF
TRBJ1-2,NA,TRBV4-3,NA,TGCGCCAGCAGCCAAGAAAGTGCGGCAGGGATAGGCTATGGCTACACCTTC,CASSQESAAGIGYGYTF
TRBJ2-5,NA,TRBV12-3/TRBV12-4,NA,TGTGCCAGCAGTTTAGACCCAGGGGTCCAAGAGACCCAGTACTTC,CASSLDPGVQETQYF
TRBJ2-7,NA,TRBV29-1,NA,TGCAGCGTTGTCCATAATGGGGAGCAGTACTTC,CSVVHNGEQYF
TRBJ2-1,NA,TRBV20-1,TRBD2,TGCAGTGCTAGAGATCTAGGTACTAGCGGGGGTTCCTACAATGAGCAGTTCTTC,CSARDLGTSGGSYNEQFF
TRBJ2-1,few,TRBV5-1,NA,TGCGCCAGCAGCAATGACAGGACGTCCTACAATGAGCAGTTCTTC,CASSNDRTSYNEQFF
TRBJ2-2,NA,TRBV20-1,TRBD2,TGCAGTGCCTCCCGGTCGGGAGGCACCGGGGAGCTGTTTTTT,CSASRSGGTGELFF
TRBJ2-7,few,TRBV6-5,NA,TGTGCCAGCAGTTACTCTTATCGACGAGACTGGTCCTACGAGCAGTACTTC,CASSYSYRRDWSYEQYF
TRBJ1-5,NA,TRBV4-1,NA,TGCACCAGCAGCTCACCGGGTAGGGGGGCCCGGGGGAGCAATCAGCCCCAGCATTTT,CTSSSPGRGARGSNQPQHF
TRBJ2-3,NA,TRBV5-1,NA,TGCGCCAGCAGCTTGGTCGGGGATGTAGTCACAGATACGCAGTATTTT,CASSLVGDVVTDTQYF
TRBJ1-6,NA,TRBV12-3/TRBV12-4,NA,TGTGCCAGCAGTTTAGCTCAGGGGCTCGCCTATAATTCACCCCTCCACTTT,CASSLAQGLAYNSPLHF
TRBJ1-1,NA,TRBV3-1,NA,TGTGCCAGCAGCCAAGTACCTCGAGGGGCCGAAGCTTTCTTT,CASSQVPRGAEAFF
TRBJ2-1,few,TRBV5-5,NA,TGTGCCAGCAGCCACCGGACAGACGAATACAATGAGCAGTTCTTC,CASSHRTDEYNEQFF
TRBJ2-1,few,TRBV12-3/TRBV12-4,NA,TGTGCCAGCAGTCCTCCCCATGTGGTTCATGAGCAGTTCTTC,CASSPPHVVHEQFF
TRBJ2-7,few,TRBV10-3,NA,TGTGCCATAGGGGACGTTAACTCCTACGAGCAGTACTTC,CAIGDVNSYEQYF
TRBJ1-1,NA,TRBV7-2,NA,TGTGCCAGCAGCTTCAGGGGTCCCGTGATGACTGAAGCTTTCTTT,CASSFRGPVMTEAFF
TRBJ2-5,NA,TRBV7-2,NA,TGTGCCAGCAGCTTGGGGGGGCACGTACAAGAGACCCAGTACTTC,CASSLGGHVQETQYF
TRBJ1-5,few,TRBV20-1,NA,TGCAGTGCTAGTAATATAGGGGAGGGCTCCCAGCATTTT,CSASNIGEGSQHF
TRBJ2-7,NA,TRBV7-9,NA,TGTGCCAGCAGCTTAGGCCCAGGGGACTTCGGTCGGTCCTACGAGCAGTACTTC,CASSLGPGDFGRSYEQYF
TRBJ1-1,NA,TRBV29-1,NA,TGCAGCGTTGCAGGGTGGAGCGCTGAAGCTTTCTTT,CSVAGWSAEAFF
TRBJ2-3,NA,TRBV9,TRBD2,TGTGCCAGCAGCGTAGCGGGGGGGATCACAGATACGCAGTATTTT,CASSVAGGITDTQYF
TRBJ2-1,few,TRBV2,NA,TGTGCCAGCAGAATGGATAGGGACTTTGATGAGCAGTTCTTC,CASRMDRDFDEQFF
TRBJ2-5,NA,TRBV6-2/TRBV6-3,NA,TGTGCCAGCAGTTCACCAGGACACCAAGAGACCCAGTACTTC,CASSSPGHQETQYF
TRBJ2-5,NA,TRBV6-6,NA,TGTGCCAGCATTGGACCTTTAGAAGAGCAGTACTTC,CASIGPLEEQYF
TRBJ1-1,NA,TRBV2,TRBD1,TGTGCCAGCAGTGCAGGGGGAACCATGAACACTGAAGCTTTCTTT,CASSAGGTMNTEAFF
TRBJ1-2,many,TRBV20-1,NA,TGCAGTGCCGAAGGGTCGAAATGGGTCTACACCTTC,CSAEGSKWVYTF
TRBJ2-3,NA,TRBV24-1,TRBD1,TGTGCCACCAGTGAGTCGGGGTCAGGGGGAGATACGCAGTATTTT,CATSESGSGGDTQYF
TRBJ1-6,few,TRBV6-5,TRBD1,TGTGCCAGCAGTTTCCTCAGTGAGACAGGGAATTCACCCCTCCACTTT,CASSFLSETGNSPLHF
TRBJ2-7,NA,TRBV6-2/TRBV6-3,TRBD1,TGTGCCAGCAGAGTCGGGACAGTTTACGAGCAGTACTTC,CASRVGTVYEQYF
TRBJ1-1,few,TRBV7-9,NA,TGTGCCAGCAGCTCCGGGCAGGACGCGGAAGCTTTCTTT,CASSSGQDAEAFF
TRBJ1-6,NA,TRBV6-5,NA,TGTGCCAGCCGTACAGGGACCGGCTCACCCCTCCACTTT,CASRTGTGSPLHF
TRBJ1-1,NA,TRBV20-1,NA,TGCAGTGCTAGGGACCGACAGCCGAACACTGAAGCTTTCTTT,CSARDRQPNTEAFF